The 7 T cell receptor beta chains in this list originate from one sample, sequenced in a study of CD8 T cells in ankylosing spondylitis. TCRdb re-called the 5' RACE reads with MiXCR, one entry per CDR3 protein. Of about 150,000 distinct CDR3 sequences listed, about 42% are singletons. Sequencing was performed on synovial fluid, either unsorted or a sorted T cell fraction (not recorded which). Source of these receptors: a male donor with ankylosing spondylitis.

J is TRBJ2-2 and V is TRBV20-1, with D unresolved. This CDR3 spans 11 amino acids. Germline V gene sequence: CDR1 DFQATT, CDR2 SNEGSKA (reference sequence). Trimming stripped 2 bases from V and 8 bases from J, with 6 bases between. The CDR3 here is CSARNNGELFF. The CDR3 region has the DNA TGCAGTGCTAGAAACAATGGGGAGCTGTTTTTT.

This chain links TRBV6-2 or TRBV6-3 with TRBJ2-7; D unresolved. V was pared by 8 bases and J by 5 bases, with 13 bases between. The CDR3 consists of 12 residues. Germline CDR1 reads MNHEY; CDR2 reads SVGEGT. This CDR3 is CASFARSHEQYF. CDR3 coding DNA: TGTGCCAGCTTCGCTCGCAGCCACGAGCAGTACTTC.

This clonotype has a handful of counts. The chain links TRBV3-1 to TRBJ2-2, with D possibly matching TRBD2 (6 bases). The V gene's germline CDR1 is LGHDT and CDR2 YNNKEL (reference sequence). The V gene lost 0 bases and the J gene lost 5 bases, with 25 bases spanning the gap. This CDR3 region has 20 residues. The CDR3 spells CASSQEEKPSAPRRTGELFF. CDR3 nucleotide sequence: TGTGCCAGCAGCCAAGAGGAGAAACCTAGCGCCCCGAGGCGGACCGGGGAGCTGTTTTTT. The entire variable domain, with the rest obtained from reference TRBV3-1 and TRBJ2-2, is as follows: DTAVSQTPKYLVTQMGNDKSIKCEQNLGHDTMYWYKQDSKKFLKIMFSYNNKELIINETVPNRFSPKSPDKAHLNLHINSLELGDSAVYFCASSQEEKPSAPRRTGELFFGEGSRLTVL.

This clonotype was counted a few times. V usage is TRBV29-1 and J usage is TRBJ2-1, with 8 bases that match TRBD1. Germline CDR1 SQVTM, CDR2 ANQGSEA. The CDR3 is 13 residues long. The ends lost 6 bases at V and 8 bases at J; junction bases unmatched: 9. CDR3: CSVPGGTFDEQFF. The CDR3 DNA sequence: TGCAGCGTCCCAGGGGGCACTTTCGATGAGCAGTTCTTC.

Notes on this clonotype: Germline is not matched at one junction end, which may reflect a read error. V is TRBV2 and J is TRBJ2-3; D could derive from TRBD1 or TRBD2 (5 bases each). This CDR3 is built from 14 residues. Germline values: CDR1 SNHLY, CDR2 FYNNEI. This CDR3 reads CAGSERGVGPTQYF. The CDR3 DNA follows: TGTGCCGGCAGTGAGCGAGGGGTGGGACCTACGCAGTATTTT.

This chain joins TRBV9 and TRBJ2-7; D not resolved. The CDR3 spans 12 residues. V gave up 3 bases and J gave up 6 bases, with 10 bases separating them. From germline, CDR1 is SGDLS and CDR2 YYNGEE. CDR3 coding DNA: TGTGCCAGCAGCGCCTCCCGAGGCGAGCAGTACTTC. Protein product: CASSASRGEQYF.

The chain employs TRBV4-1 and TRBJ2-4; a possible D gene is TRBD2 (7 bases). The CDR3 runs to 17 residues. CDR1 is MGHRA, CDR2 YSYEKL, per germline. Trimming shortened V by 4 bases and J by 8 bases, and 24 bases separated the two germline ends. The CDR3 DNA reads as TGCGCCAGCAGCCCAGCAGGGGAGGGGTGGTCGGTGGACATTCAGTACTTC. Translating it yields CASSPAGEGWSVDIQYF.